This T cell receptor beta chain appears in the sequencing data of a study of T cell responses to AZD1222 COVID-19 vaccine. Trimming pared 7 bases from V and 0 bases from J, leaving 13 bases between. In germline, CDR1 is MDHEN, CDR2 SYDVKM. The CDR3 runs 15 residues. Method: immunoSEQ multiplex PCR; TCRdb's copy keeps in-frame clones and lacks some. The data contain 50,000 to 55,000 clones, roughly 87% of them singletons. Regarding this clone: What it recognizes is unknown.

Notes on the study in general: The reported proportion of spike-specific TCRs targeting unmutated variant regions was nearly half. White British people made up most donors, females outnumbered males, and clonal diversity was possibly underestimated. Among those given AZD1222, only 5 to 7 were seropositive at baseline.

The analysis combined second doses at about 4 or about 12 weeks. The source is an adult who received the AZD1222 COVID-19 vaccine. The chain has TRBV28 and TRBJ1-3; tentatively, D is TRBD1 (5 bases). The sequences come from peripheral blood, collected 28 days after the second AZD1222 dose. The CDR3 sequence: CASNRDRISGNTIYF. CDR3 in DNA: TGTGCCAGCAACCGCGACAGAATCTCTGGAAACACCATATATTTT.